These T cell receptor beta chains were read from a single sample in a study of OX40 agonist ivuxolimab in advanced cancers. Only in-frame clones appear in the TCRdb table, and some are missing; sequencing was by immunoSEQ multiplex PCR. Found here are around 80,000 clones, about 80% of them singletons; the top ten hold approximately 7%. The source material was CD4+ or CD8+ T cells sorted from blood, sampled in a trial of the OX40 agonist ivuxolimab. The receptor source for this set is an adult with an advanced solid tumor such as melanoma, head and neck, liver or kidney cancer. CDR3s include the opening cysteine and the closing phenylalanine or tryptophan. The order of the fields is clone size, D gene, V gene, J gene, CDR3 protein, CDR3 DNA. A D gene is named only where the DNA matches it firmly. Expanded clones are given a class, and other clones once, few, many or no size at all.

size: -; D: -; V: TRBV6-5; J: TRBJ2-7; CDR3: CASSYSIGHEQYF; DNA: TGTGCCAGCAGTTACTCGATAGGCCACGAGCAGTACTTC
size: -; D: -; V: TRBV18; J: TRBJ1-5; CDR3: CASSPQGGGQPQHF; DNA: TGTGCCAGCTCGCCTCAGGGTGGGGGGCAGCCCCAGCATTTT
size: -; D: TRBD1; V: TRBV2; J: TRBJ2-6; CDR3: CASTSRGRGANVLTF; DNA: TGTGCCAGCACTTCAAGGGGGCGAGGGGCCAACGTCCTGACTTTC
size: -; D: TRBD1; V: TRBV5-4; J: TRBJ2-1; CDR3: CASSLQGARNEQFF; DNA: TGTGCCAGCAGCTTGCAGGGGGCTAGGAATGAGCAGTTCTTC
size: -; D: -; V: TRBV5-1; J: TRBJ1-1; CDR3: CASSLAGQGKAEAFF; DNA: TGCGCCAGCAGCTTGGCTGGGCAGGGGAAGGCTGAAGCTTTCTTT
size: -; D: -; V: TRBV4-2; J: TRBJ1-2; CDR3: CASSQDGQPGGGYTF; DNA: TGTGCCAGCAGCCAAGATGGACAGCCCGGGGGGGGCTACACCTTC
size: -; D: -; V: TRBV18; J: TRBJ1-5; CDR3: CASSPGAYSNQPQHF; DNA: TGTGCCAGCTCACCGGGTGCTTATAGCAATCAGCCCCAGCATTTT
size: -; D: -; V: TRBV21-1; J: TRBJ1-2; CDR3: CASSSNHIHRLECYGYTF; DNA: TGTGCCAGCAGCTCCAACCACATACACCGCCTAGAGTGTTATGGCTACACCTTC
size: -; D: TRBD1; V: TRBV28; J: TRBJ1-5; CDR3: CASSPDRGNQPQHF; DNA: TGTGCCAGCAGTCCGGACAGGGGCAATCAGCCCCAGCATTTT
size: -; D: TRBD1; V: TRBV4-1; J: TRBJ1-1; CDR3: CASSSMTGLDTEAFF; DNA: TGCGCCAGCAGTTCAATGACAGGGTTGGACACTGAAGCTTTCTTT
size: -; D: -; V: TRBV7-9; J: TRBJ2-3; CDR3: CASSPGTDTQYF; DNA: TGTGCCAGCAGTCCTGGCACAGATACGCAGTATTTT
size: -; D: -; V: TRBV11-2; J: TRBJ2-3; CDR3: CASRTSLLGTDTQYF; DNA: TGTGCCAGCAGGACGAGCCTTCTCGGCACAGATACGCAGTATTTT
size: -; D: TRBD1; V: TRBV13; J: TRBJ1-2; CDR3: CASSLGTGERNGYTF; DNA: TGTGCCAGCAGCCTTGGGACAGGGGAGAGGAATGGCTACACCTTC
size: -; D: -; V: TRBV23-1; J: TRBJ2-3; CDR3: CASSQSDYDTQYF; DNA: TGCGCCAGCAGTCAATCGGACTATGATACGCAGTATTTT
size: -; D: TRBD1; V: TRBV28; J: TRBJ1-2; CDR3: CASMPTGHYGYTF; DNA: TGTGCCAGCATGCCGACAGGGCACTATGGCTACACCTTC
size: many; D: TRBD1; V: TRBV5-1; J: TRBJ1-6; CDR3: CASSSSTGQGRNSPLHF; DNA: TGCGCCAGCAGCTCATCCACGGGACAGGGTAGGAATTCACCCCTCCACTTT
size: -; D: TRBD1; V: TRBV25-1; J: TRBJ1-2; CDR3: CASSGDRGGNGYTF; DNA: TGTGCCAGCAGTGGAGACAGGGGGGGGAACGGCTACACCTTC
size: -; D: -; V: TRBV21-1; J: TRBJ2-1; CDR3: CASSKSGGVKLVTSGRHEQFF; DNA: TGTGCCAGCAGCAAATCGGGGGGAGTAAAACTCGTGACTAGCGGGAGACATGAGCAGTTCTTC
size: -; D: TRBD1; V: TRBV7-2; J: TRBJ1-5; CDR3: CASSPGTGRGQPQHF; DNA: TGTGCCAGCAGCCCTGGGACAGGGCGGGGCCAGCCCCAGCATTTT
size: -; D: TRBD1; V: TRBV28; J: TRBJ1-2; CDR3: CASSLPGQGSTANYGYTF; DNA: TGTGCCAGCAGTTTGCCGGGACAGGGATCGACAGCTAACTATGGCTACACCTTC
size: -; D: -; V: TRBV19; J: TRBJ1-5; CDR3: CASTEGIGNQPQHF; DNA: TGTGCCAGTACGGAGGGGATAGGCAATCAGCCCCAGCATTTT
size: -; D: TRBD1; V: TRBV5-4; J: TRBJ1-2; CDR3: CASSLAHRGPEGYTF; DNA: TGTGCCAGCAGCTTGGCCCACAGGGGGCCAGAGGGCTACACCTTC
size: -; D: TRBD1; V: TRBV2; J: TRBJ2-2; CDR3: CASSDPEQGSGELFF; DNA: TGTGCCAGCAGTGACCCTGAACAGGGGTCCGGGGAGCTGTTTTTT
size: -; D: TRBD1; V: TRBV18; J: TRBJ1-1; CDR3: CASSPRTGKNTEAFF; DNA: TGTGCCAGCTCACCTAGGACAGGGAAGAACACTGAAGCTTTCTTT
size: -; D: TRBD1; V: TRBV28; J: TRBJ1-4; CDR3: CASSLASDRNEKLFF; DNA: TGTGCCAGCAGTTTAGCCTCGGACAGGAATGAAAAACTGTTTTTT
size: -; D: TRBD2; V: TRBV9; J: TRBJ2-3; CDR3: CASSGVGGASMTDTQYF; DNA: TGTGCCAGCAGCGGAGTCGGGGGGGCCTCAATGACGGATACGCAGTATTTT
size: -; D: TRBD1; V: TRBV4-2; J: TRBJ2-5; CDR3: CASSQDRQGAPGETQYF; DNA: TGTGCCAGCAGCCAAGATCGCCAGGGGGCGCCAGGGGAGACCCAGTACTTC
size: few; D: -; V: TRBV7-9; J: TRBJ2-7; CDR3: CASSFLGSPQLYEQYF; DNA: TGTGCCAGCAGCTTCCTCGGGAGTCCTCAACTCTACGAGCAGTACTTC
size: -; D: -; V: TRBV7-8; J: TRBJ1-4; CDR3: CASSLEIRDVLFF; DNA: TGTGCCAGCAGCTTAGAAATACGGGACGTACTGTTTTTT
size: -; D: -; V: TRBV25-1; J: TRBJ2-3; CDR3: CASSGPGTQYF; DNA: TGTGCCAGCAGTGGACCAGGCACGCAGTATTTT
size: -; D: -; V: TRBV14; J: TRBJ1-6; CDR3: CASSPAGRYNSPLHF; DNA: TGTGCCAGCAGCCCGGCGGGCCGATATAATTCACCCCTCCACTTT
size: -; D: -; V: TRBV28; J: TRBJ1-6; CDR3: CASSWQGYSPLHF; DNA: TGTGCCAGCAGTTGGCAGGGATATTCACCCCTCCACTTT
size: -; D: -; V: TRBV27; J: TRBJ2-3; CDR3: CASKPNREDLWTDTQYF; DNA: TGTGCCAGCAAGCCTAACAGGGAGGACCTTTGGACAGATACGCAGTATTTT
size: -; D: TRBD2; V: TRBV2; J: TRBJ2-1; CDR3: CASKPLAGGLNEQFF; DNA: TGTGCCAGCAAACCCCTAGCGGGGGGCCTCAATGAGCAGTTCTTC
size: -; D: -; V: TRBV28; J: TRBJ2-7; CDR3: CASRRPPQWEYF; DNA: TGTGCCAGCAGACGTCCCCCACAATGGGAGTACTTC
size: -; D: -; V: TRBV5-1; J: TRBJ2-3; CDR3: CASSLLGRGTSTDTQYF; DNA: TGCGCCAGCAGCTTGTTGGGCAGGGGCACCTCCACAGATACGCAGTATTTT
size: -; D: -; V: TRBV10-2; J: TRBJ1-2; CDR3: CASSAVEGGGYTF; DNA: TGCGCCAGCAGTGCGGTGGAGGGAGGTGGCTACACCTTC
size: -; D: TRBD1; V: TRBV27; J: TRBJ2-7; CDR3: CASSRGQGSYEQYF; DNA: TGTGCCAGCAGCCGGGGACAGGGTTCCTACGAGCAGTACTTC
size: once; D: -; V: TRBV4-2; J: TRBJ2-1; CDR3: CASSQDWYENNEQFF; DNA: TGTGCCAGCAGCCAAGACTGGTACGAGAACAATGAGCAGTTCTTC